Listed here is a single T cell receptor (beta chain). V trimming: 4 bases; J trimming: 1 base; junction bases outside the gene matches: 12. Germline-derived CDR1 and CDR2 are SGHKS and YYEKEE (reference sequence). The CDR3 has 17 residues. Using immunoSEQ multiplex PCR, the repertoire was profiled, and TCRdb retains in-frame clones only, with some absent. Seen here are roughly 710,000 clones, 70% to 90% observed once, and the top ten hold roughly 0.01%. The record originates from a study of shared T cell receptors in the human thymus. The data also belong to a second study, concerning human thymus T cells.

This sequence was found in a girl younger than two with a congenital heart defect. The V gene is TRBV5-5, the J gene TRBJ1-1; 8 bases match TRBD1. Specimen: thymocytes. The CDR3 loop is CASSPGAQGAENTEAFF. CDR3 nucleotide sequence: TGTGCCAGCAGCCCGGGCGCCCAGGGGGCCGAGAACACTGAAGCTTTCTTT.